This T cell receptor beta chain was documented in a study of tumor-infiltrating lymphocytes in glioblastoma multiforme. Regarding this clonotype: A read error may explain this, as a much larger clone is one base away.

Multiple V-beta primers and a C-beta primer amplified TCRB from RNA. From the multiplex PCR reads, TCRdb called clonotypes with MiXCR, one entry per CDR3 protein. The data hold 15,000 or so distinct CDR3 sequences, with about 67% observed a single time. The sequence was collected from a male donor with glioblastoma. Specimen: brain tumor tissue.

CDR3 in DNA: TGTGCCAGCAGCTGTGGACAGGGAAGACATCGGCCCCAGCATTTT. Translating gives CASSCGQGRHRPQHF. This chain uses TRBV5-8 with TRBJ1-5; 8 nucleotides line up with TRBD1. Germline CDR1 is SGHTS and CDR2 is YDEGEE. Germline trimming cut 3 bases from V and 9 bases from J; bases unmatched to any gene: 11. The CDR3 extends over 15 amino acids.